This T cell receptor beta chain was recovered during a study of blood T cells in healthy people across ages. General study results and limits: Leaving the PBMCs unsorted stopped any conclusive comparison of naive versus antigen-experienced cells.

This clonotype was detected a few times. Its cognate antigen is unknown. Next came a second PCR, run for about 6 to 11 cycles, which used a sample-barcoded 5' primer along with a J-beta primer mix. There were at least 3 million CDR3-containing paired-end reads obtained from each sample. TCRdb called the 5' RACE reads again in MiXCR, with one record for every CDR3 protein. The sample carries around 900,000 distinct CDR3 sequences, about 53% recorded once. Sequenced: blood. The receptor was isolated from a woman aged 55 to 70 in good health.

The CDR3: CSVVRQLEGTDTQYF. The CDR3 DNA is TGCAGCGTTGTTAGGCAACTCGAGGGCACAGATACGCAGTATTTT. The chain joins TRBV29-1 to TRBJ2-3; no clear D gene. The germline gives CDR1 SQVTM, CDR2 ANQGSEA. This CDR3 region has 15 residues. V was clipped by 4 bases and J by 1 base, with 15 bases between them.